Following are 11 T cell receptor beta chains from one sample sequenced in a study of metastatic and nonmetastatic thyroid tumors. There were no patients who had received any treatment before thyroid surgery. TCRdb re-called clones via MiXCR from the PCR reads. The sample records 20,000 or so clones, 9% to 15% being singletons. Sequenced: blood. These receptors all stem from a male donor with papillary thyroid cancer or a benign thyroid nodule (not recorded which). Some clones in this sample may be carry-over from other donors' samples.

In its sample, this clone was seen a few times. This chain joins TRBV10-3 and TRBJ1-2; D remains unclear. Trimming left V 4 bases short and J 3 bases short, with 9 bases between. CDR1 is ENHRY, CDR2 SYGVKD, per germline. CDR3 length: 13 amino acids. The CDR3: CAISVSGDYGYTF. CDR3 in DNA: TGTGCCATCAGTGTTAGTGGGGACTATGGCTACACCTTC.

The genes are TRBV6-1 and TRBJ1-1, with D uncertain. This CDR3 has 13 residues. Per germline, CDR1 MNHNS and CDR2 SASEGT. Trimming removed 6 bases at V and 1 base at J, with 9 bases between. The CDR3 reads CASRNPSNTEAFF. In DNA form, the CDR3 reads TGTGCCAGCAGGAATCCTTCGAACACTGAAGCTTTCTTT.

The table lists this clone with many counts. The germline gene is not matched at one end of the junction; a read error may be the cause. The CDR3: CASSITANNEQFF. CDR3 nucleotide sequence: TGTGCCAGCAGCATAACTGCGAACAATGAGCAGTTCTTC. The V and J genes are TRBV7-3 and TRBJ2-1; D unresolved. Looked up from germline, CDR1 is SGHTA and CDR2 is FQGTGA. This CDR3 region has 13 residues. Filled out from reference TRBV7-3 and TRBJ2-1, the complete variable domain reads GAGVSQTPSNKVTEKGKYVELRCDPISGHTALYWYRQSLGQGPEFLIYFQGTGAADDSGLPNDRFFAVRPEGSVSTLKIQRTERGDSAVYLCASSITANNEQFFGPGTRLTVL.

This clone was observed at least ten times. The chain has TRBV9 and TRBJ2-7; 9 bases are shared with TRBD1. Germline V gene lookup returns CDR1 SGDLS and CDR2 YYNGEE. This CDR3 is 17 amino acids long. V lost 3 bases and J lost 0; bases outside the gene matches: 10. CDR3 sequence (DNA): TGTGCCAGCAGCGGCGGACAGGGGATTTCGGGCTCCTACGAGCAGTACTTC. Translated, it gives CASSGGQGISGSYEQYF. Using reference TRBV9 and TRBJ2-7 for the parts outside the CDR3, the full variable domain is DSGVTQTPKHLITATGQRVTLRCSPRSGDLSVYWYQQSLDQGLQFLIQYYNGEERAKGNILERFSAQQFPDLHSELNLSSLELGDSALYFCASSGGQGISGSYEQYFGPGTRLTVT.

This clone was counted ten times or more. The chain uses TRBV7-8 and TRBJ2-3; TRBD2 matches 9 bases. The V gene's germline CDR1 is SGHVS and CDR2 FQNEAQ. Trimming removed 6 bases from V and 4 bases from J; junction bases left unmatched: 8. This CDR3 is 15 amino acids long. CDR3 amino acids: CASRPAGGPPDTQYF. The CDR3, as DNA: TGTGCCAGCAGACCGGCGGGAGGGCCGCCAGATACGCAGTATTTT.

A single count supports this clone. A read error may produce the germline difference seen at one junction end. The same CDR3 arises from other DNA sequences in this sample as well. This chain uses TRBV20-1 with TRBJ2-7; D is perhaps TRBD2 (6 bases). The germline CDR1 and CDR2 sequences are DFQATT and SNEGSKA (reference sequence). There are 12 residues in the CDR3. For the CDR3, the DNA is TGCAGTGCTAGCGGGAGCCCATACGAGCAGTATTTC. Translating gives CSASGSPYEQYF.

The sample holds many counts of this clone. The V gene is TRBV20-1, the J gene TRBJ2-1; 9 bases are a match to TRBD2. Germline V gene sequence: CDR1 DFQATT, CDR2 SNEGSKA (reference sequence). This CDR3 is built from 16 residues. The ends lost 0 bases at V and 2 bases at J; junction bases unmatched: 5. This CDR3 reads CSARDLGGRAYNEQFF. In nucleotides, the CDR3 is TGCAGTGCTAGAGATCTGGGCGGGAGGGCCTACAATGAGCAGTTCTTC.

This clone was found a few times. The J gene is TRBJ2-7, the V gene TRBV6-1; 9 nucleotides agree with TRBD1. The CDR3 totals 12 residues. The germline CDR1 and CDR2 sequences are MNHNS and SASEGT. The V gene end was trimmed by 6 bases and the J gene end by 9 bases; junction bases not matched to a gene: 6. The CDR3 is CASRTGGKGQYF. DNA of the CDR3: TGTGCCAGCAGAACAGGGGGCAAGGGGCAGTACTTC.

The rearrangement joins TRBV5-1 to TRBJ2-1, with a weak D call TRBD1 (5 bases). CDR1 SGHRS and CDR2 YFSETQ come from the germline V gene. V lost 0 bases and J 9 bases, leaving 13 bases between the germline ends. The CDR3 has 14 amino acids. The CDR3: CASSLGNLGAEQFF. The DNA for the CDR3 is TGCGCCAGCAGCTTGGGAAACCTAGGGGCTGAGCAGTTCTTC.

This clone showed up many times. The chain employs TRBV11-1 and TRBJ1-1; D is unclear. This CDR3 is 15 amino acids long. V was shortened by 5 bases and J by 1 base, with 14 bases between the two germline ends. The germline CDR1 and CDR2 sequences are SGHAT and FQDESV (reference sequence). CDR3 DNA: TGTGCCAGCAGCCCATTGGCACAGACGAACACTGAAGCTTTCTTT. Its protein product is CASSPLAQTNTEAFF.

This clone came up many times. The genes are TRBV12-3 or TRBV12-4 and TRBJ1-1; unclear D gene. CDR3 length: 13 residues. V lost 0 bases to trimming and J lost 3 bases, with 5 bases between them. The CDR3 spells CASSLAFDTEAFF. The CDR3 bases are TGTGCCAGCAGTTTAGCTTTTGACACTGAAGCTTTCTTT.